This T cell receptor (beta chain) was recorded in a study of CD8 T cells in ankylosing spondylitis. Study-wide results and caveats: Clones linked to the disease showed a CD8+ phenotype. They occurred at relatively low frequencies in peripheral blood. Reports say disease-linked clones showed up significantly more in matched ankylosing spondylitis synovial fluid. A TCR beta motif of eight or nine highly homologous variants seemed to mark ankylosing spondylitis blood.

The length of the CDR3 is 11 residues. V lost 4 bases and J lost 7, with 10 bases in between. Germline values: CDR1 SQVTM, CDR2 ANQGSEA. This clonotype has just a few counts. What it binds is not known. Construction of TCR beta libraries was performed using quantitative 5'-RACE with molecular barcodes. Using its own MiXCR run on the 5' RACE reads, TCRdb lists one record per CDR3 protein. Of just under 550,000 distinct CDR3 sequences in the sample, roughly 12% were seen once. The TCR originated in a male donor with ankylosing spondylitis. The sample was blood, either unsorted or a sorted T cell fraction (not recorded which). The chain couples TRBV29-1 to TRBJ1-1; D remains unclear. The DNA of the CDR3 is TGCAGCGTTGGCCGTGGAGGTGAAGCTTTCTTT. Translation gives CSVGRGGEAFF.